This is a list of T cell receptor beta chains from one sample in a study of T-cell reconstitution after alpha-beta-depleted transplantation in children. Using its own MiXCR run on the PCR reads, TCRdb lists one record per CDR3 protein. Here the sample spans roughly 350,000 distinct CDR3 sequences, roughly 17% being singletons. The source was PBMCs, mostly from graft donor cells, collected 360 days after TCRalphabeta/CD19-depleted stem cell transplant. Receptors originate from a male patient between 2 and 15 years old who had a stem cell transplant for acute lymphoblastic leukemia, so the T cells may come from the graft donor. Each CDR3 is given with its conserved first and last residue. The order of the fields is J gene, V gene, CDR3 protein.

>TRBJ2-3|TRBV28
CASTWGGTSIDTQYF
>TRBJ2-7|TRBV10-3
CAISGAGTVSSYEQYF
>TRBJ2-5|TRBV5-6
CASSFDWGGETQYF
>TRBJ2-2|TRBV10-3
CAMGPTGELFF
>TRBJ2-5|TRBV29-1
CSARAQLADGTQYF
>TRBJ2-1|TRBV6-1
CASQRGGRAYNEQFF
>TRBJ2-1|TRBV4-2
CASSQDGLAGAHNEQFF
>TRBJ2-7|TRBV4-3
CASSQDLREWSYEQYF
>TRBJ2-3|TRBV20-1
CSASGLAAISTDTQYF
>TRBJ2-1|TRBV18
CASSPPGQGQFF
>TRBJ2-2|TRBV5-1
CASSQPLAGSNTGELFF
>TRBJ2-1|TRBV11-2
CASSEYRGGNEQFF
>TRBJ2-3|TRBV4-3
CASSQDLQRGVSDTQYF
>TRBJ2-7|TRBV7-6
CASSSPMGIEQYF
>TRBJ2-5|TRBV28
CASSSPGTSWETQYF
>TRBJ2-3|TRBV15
CATSRNRDTQYF
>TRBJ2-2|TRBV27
CASSPLSAVTFTGELFF
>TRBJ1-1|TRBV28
CASSLSGESTEAFF
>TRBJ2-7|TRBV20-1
CSARDGASGTGEQYF
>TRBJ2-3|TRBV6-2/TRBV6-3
CASSYSMPDTQYF
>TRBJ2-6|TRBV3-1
CASSQDPPGSGANVLTF
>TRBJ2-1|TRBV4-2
CASSQAAGRGGEQFF
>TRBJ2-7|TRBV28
CASPPPGRNSYEQYF
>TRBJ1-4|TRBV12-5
CASALRGLGEKLFF
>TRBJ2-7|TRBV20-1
CSARGGRWYEQYF
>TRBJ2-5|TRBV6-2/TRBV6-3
CASSRDRDPETQYF
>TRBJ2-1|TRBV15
CATSRGQGGSYNEQFF
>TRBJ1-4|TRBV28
CASSPSGALNEKLFF
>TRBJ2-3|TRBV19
CASRQGEVADTQYF
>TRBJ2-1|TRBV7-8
CASSARGLAGDNEQFF
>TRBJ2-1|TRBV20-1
CSARDEPSGSFNEQFF
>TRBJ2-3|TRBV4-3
CASSQMGQAPEDTQYF
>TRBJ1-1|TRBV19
CASSLRTGHTEAFF
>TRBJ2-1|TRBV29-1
CSVEGVTGTVAYNEQFF
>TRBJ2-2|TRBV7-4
CASSWTSDSTGELFF
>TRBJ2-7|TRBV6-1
CASSGLAGEGGYEQYF
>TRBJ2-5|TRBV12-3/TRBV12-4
CASQTAGPAGTQYF
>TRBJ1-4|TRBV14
CASSQDWGGNNEKLFF
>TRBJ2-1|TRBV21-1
CASSILADREDNEQFF
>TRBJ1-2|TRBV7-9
CASSLAADGYTF
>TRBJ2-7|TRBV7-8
CASSLESGDYEQYF
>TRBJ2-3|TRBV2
CASSNRFDTQYF
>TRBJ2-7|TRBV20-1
CSATPSLDRGQDEQYF
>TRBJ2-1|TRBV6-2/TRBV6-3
CASSPVGGRAANEQFF
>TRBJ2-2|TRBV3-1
CASSQQGADGELFF
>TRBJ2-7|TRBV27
CASTPGHGLEQYF